Below are 27 T cell receptor beta chains sequenced from a single sample in a study of blood T cell repertoires in COVID-19. Method: immunoSEQ multiplex PCR; TCRdb's copy keeps in-frame clones and lacks some. Of around 270,000 clones in the sample, more than 70% were seen once. The sequencing input was peripheral blood. These TCRs come from a woman between 50 and 59 years old with acute or convalescent COVID-19.

The chain is built from TRBV4-1 and TRBJ2-5; D unresolved. The CDR3 has 13 amino acids. With 0 bases removed from V and 5 bases from J, the gap between germline ends came to 7 bases. The germline CDR1 and CDR2 sequences are MGHRA and YSYEKL. DNA of the CDR3: TGCGCCAGCAGCCAAGATTTCGGGGAGACCCAGTACTTC. This encodes CASSQDFGETQYF.

The V and J genes are TRBV5-1 and TRBJ2-1; 7 bases are a match to TRBD2. V lost 4 bases and J lost 0; bases outside the gene matches: 4. CDR3 length equals 15 residues. The germline gives CDR1 SGHRS, CDR2 YFSETQ. CDR3 DNA: TGCGCCAGCAGCCCTAGCGGAGACTCCTACAATGAGCAGTTCTTC. Its translation is CASSPSGDSYNEQFF.

The count of this clone is one. CDR3 sequence reads: CASSATRYTEAFF. The DNA of the CDR3 is TGTGCCAGCAGCGCCACACGATACACTGAAGCTTTCTTT. V gene TRBV7-3 combines with J gene TRBJ1-1; the D is unclear. The CDR3 has 13 residues. Germline V CDR1 and CDR2: SGHTA, FQGTGA. The V end was cut by 5 bases, the J end by 3 bases, with 10 bases between.

CDR3 sequence: CAWSENGAGWWAFF. DNA for the CDR3: TGTGCCTGGAGTGAAAATGGGGCCGGGTGGTGGGCTTTCTTT. The V gene is TRBV30, the J gene TRBJ1-1; a possible D gene is TRBD1 (5 bases). The CDR3 is made up of 14 amino acids. In germline, CDR1 is GTSNPN, CDR2 SVGIG (reference sequence). Trimming took 1 base from V and 11 from J, leaving 20 bases between them.

This chain joins TRBV7-9 and TRBJ2-4; 11 bases map to TRBD2. The CDR3 loop spans 18 amino acids. CDR1 and CDR2 from the germline V gene are SEHNR and FQNEAQ (reference sequence). V trimming: 4 bases; J trimming: 5 bases; junction bases outside the gene matches: 13. CDR3: CASSSNIAGGIVENIQYF. The CDR3 region has the DNA TGTGCCAGCAGCTCCAATATAGCGGGAGGGATTGTCGAAAACATTCAGTACTTC.

V gene TRBV30 combines with J gene TRBJ1-5, with D possibly TRBD1 on 6 matching bases. Germline loops: CDR1 GTSNPN, CDR2 SVGIG (reference sequence). This CDR3 has 13 residues. Between the trimmed V and J ends, which lost 1 base and 6 bases, there was a span of 10 bases. DNA of the CDR3: TGTGCCTGGAGTGGAGGGGGTTTTCAGCCCCAGCATTTT. Encoded protein: CAWSGGGFQPQHF.

The chain links TRBV5-1 to TRBJ2-5; tentatively, D is TRBD1 (6 bases). Germline loops: CDR1 SGHRS, CDR2 YFSETQ. V dropped 4 bases and J dropped 4 bases, with 17 bases sitting between them. This CDR3 has 15 residues. The CDR3 DNA reads TGCGCCAGCAGCCCGCGTGTAGGGGGTGGAGAGACCCAGTACTTC. This gives the protein CASSPRVGGGETQYF. The whole variable domain, remainder taken from reference TRBV5-1 and TRBJ2-5, is KAGVTQTPRYLIKTRGQQVTLSCSPISGHRSVSWYQQTPGQGLQFLFEYFSETQRNKGNFPGRFSGRQFSNSRSEMNVSTLELGDSALYLCASSPRVGGGETQYFGPGTRLLVL.

The V gene is TRBV7-8, the J gene TRBJ1-1; 8 bases map to TRBD1. Per the germline V gene, CDR1 is SGHVS and CDR2 is FQNEAQ. This CDR3 is 14 amino acids long. V dropped 5 bases and J dropped 4; count of bases not matched to a gene: 6. This chain's CDR3 is CASSLDRVSTEAFF. The CDR3 nucleotides are TGTGCCAGCAGCCTGGACAGGGTGAGCACTGAAGCTTTCTTT.

This chain links TRBV3-1 (or the pseudogene TRBV3-2) with TRBJ2-3, with D maybe TRBD1 (5 bases). The length of the CDR3 is 15 residues. V was clipped by 4 bases and J by 0 bases, with 11 bases between them. Germline CDR1 and CDR2: LGHDT and YNNKEL (reference sequence). CDR3 DNA: TGTGCCAGCAGCCGAAAGGGGTGGAGCACAGATACGCAGTATTTT. Translating gives CASSRKGWSTDTQYF.

The chain has TRBV6-5 and TRBJ1-1; tentative D call: TRBD1 (6 bases). The CDR3 consists of 15 residues. Between the trimmed V and J ends, which lost 0 bases and 4 bases, there was a span of 12 bases. CDR1 and CDR2 (germline): MNHEY, SVGAGI. CDR3 amino acids: CASSYSKGGGTEAFF. The CDR3 region has the DNA TGTGCCAGCAGTTACTCGAAAGGGGGGGGCACTGAAGCTTTCTTT.

The rearrangement joins TRBV6-2 or TRBV6-3 to TRBJ1-2; D unresolved. The CDR3 runs to 11 residues. Trimming stripped 6 bases from V and 6 bases from J, with 8 bases between. Germline V CDR1 and CDR2: MNHEY, SVGEGT. CDR3 bases: TGTGCCAGCAGCGACTTGGATGGCTACACCTTC. Translating gives CASSDLDGYTF.

This rearrangement joins TRBV27 to TRBJ1-1; D not certain. This CDR3 spans 15 amino acids. Germline V gene data show CDR1 as MNHEY and CDR2 as SMNVEV (reference sequence). Trimming took off 3 bases at V and 0 bases at J, with 11 bases between the two ends. The CDR3: CASSFLPLMNTEAFF. The CDR3 coding sequence is TGTGCCAGCAGTTTTCTCCCACTTATGAACACTGAAGCTTTCTTT.

This clone was recorded a few times. This chain links TRBV6-5 with TRBJ1-3; 10 bases are a match to TRBD1. CDR3 size: 15 residues. CDR1 MNHEY and CDR2 SVGAGI come from the germline V gene. J gave up 2 bases and V 6 bases, and 4 bases lay outside the gene matches. CDR3 bases: TGTGCCAGCAGCCTGACAGGGGGCACTGGAAACACCATATATTTT. It codes for CASSLTGGTGNTIYF.

This sequence joins TRBV2 and TRBJ2-1; D unclear. With 4 bases removed from V and 7 bases from J, the gap between germline ends came to 11 bases. Germline CDR1 reads SNHLY; CDR2 reads FYNNEI. The CDR3 runs to 13 residues. CDR3 amino acids: CASSARVENEQFF. The CDR3, as DNA: TGTGCCAGCAGTGCGAGAGTCGAGAATGAGCAGTTCTTC. The full variable domain, with the rest looked up from reference TRBV2 and TRBJ2-1, is EPEVTQTPSHQVTQMGQEVILRCVPISNHLYFYWYRQILGQKVEFLVSFYNNEISEKSEIFDDQFSVERPDGSNFTLKIRSTKLEDSAMYFCASSARVENEQFFGPGTRLTVL.

The rearrangement uses TRBV28 and TRBJ1-3, with D perhaps matching TRBD1 (6 bases). Trimming pared 6 bases from V and 6 bases from J, leaving 12 bases between. The CDR3 covers 13 residues. Per the germline V gene, CDR1 is MDHEN and CDR2 is SYDVKM. The DNA of the CDR3 is TGTGCCAGCAGACCAGGACAGTTAAACACCATATATTTT. It specifies CASRPGQLNTIYF.

V and J are TRBV11-3 and TRBJ2-3; 7 positions agree with TRBD2. The CDR3 consists of 15 residues. V was clipped by 5 bases and J by 5 bases; unmatched bases: 10. The germline CDR1 and CDR2 sequences are SGHNT and YENEEA. CDR3 residues: CASSAGEGGGDTQYF. CDR3 DNA sequence: TGTGCCAGCAGCGCCGGGGAGGGAGGAGGAGATACGCAGTATTTT. The full variable domain, completed using reference TRBV11-3 and TRBJ2-3, is EAGVVQSPRYKIIEKKQPVAFWCNPISGHNTLYWYLQNLGQGPELLIRYENEEAVDDSQLPKDRFSAERLKGVDSTLKIQPAELGDSAVYLCASSAGEGGGDTQYFGPGTRLTVL.

The genes are TRBV12-3 or TRBV12-4 and TRBJ1-6; D not resolved. The CDR3 covers 13 residues. Trimming took off 0 bases at V and 7 bases at J, with 4 bases between the two ends. This CDR3 is CASSLALNSPLHF. CDR3 DNA: TGTGCCAGCAGTTTAGCGCTAAATTCACCCCTCCACTTT.

In its sample, this clone was seen a few times. This rearrangement joins TRBV30 to TRBJ1-6; 7 nucleotides agree with TRBD1. The length of the CDR3 is 13 residues. Germline V gene sequence: CDR1 GTSNPN, CDR2 SVGIG (reference sequence). J gave up 8 bases and V 0 bases, and 1 base lay outside the gene matches. Here the CDR3 reads CAWSVTGDSPLHF. In nucleotides, the CDR3 is TGTGCCTGGAGTGTCACAGGGGATTCACCCCTCCACTTT.

J is TRBJ1-1 and V is TRBV12-3 or TRBV12-4; a weak D match, TRBD1 (5 bases). V lost 7 bases and J 0 bases, leaving 9 bases between the germline ends. CDR3 length: 13 amino acids. The CDR3 here is CASNDSMNTEAFF. CDR3 sequence (DNA): TGTGCCAGCAATGACAGCATGAACACTGAAGCTTTCTTT.

J is TRBJ1-5 and V is TRBV18; 9 bases are a match to TRBD1. The V segment lost 4 bases and the J segment 6 bases; nucleotides outside the gene matches: 4. Germline V gene data show CDR1 as KGHSH and CDR2 as LQKENI. The CDR3 runs to 14 residues. The CDR3 here is CASSRDRVGQPQHF. CDR3 nucleotide sequence: TGTGCCAGCTCACGGGACAGGGTTGGTCAGCCCCAGCATTTT. Complete variable domain (other parts from reference TRBV18 and TRBJ1-5): NAGVMQNPRHLVRRRGQEARLRCSPMKGHSHVYWYRQLPEEGLKFMVYLQKENIIDESGMPKERFSAEFPKEGPSILRIQQVVRGDSAAYFCASSRDRVGQPQHFGDGTRLSIL.

The V call is TRBV2, the J call TRBJ2-3, with a tentative D call TRBD1 (6 bases). V lost 6 bases and J 2 bases, leaving 15 bases between the germline ends. This CDR3 is 15 amino acids long. Germline CDR1 and CDR2: SNHLY and FYNNEI. CDR3 residues: CASRFSGVLTDTQYF. The CDR3 DNA reads as TGTGCCAGCAGGTTCTCAGGGGTCCTCACAGATACGCAGTATTTT.

The V and J genes are TRBV2 and TRBJ1-4; 10 positions agree with TRBD1. V lost 7 bases, J lost 6 bases, and 5 bases stayed unmatched. CDR1 is SNHLY, CDR2 FYNNEI, per germline. The CDR3 extends over 14 amino acids. CDR3 nucleotides: TGTGCCAGCACTCGGGACAGGGGATATGAAAAACTGTTTTTT. This translates into CASTRDRGYEKLFF.

This chain uses TRBV7-2 with TRBJ2-3, with a weak D call TRBD1 (6 bases). CDR3 length: 15 residues. Germline assignment: CDR1 SGHTA and CDR2 FQGNSA. Deletions cut 2 bases from V and 0 bases from J, with 9 bases between. The CDR3 bases are TGTGCCAGCAGCTTATTCCAGGGGAGCACAGATACGCAGTATTTT. Amino acid sequence: CASSLFQGSTDTQYF.

The chain uses TRBV27 and TRBJ1-2; 8 bases align to TRBD1. CDR1 and CDR2 (germline): MNHEY, SMNVEV (reference sequence). This CDR3 has 17 residues. V shed 4 bases, J shed 4 bases, and the junction held 14 bases outside the gene matches. The CDR3 coding sequence is TGTGCCAGCAGTTCCACCTATACAGGGGGTCGGGGCTATGGCTACACCTTC. Encoded protein: CASSSTYTGGRGYGYTF.

The chain links TRBV27 to TRBJ2-1; D possibly corresponds to TRBD2 (6 bases). Germline-derived CDR1 and CDR2 are MNHEY and SMNVEV (reference sequence). V was pared by 4 bases and J by 0 bases, with 13 bases between. There are 16 residues in the CDR3. The CDR3 protein is CASSSSSEDSYNEQFF. The DNA for the CDR3 is TGTGCCAGCAGTTCCTCTAGCGAAGACTCCTACAATGAGCAGTTCTTC.

A few counts support this clone. V and J are TRBV3-1 (or the pseudogene TRBV3-2) and TRBJ2-7, with TRBD1 matching over 7 bases. In germline, CDR1 is LGHDT, CDR2 YNNKEL (reference sequence). This CDR3 is built from 15 residues. After removal of 0 bases from V and 6 bases from J, the junction contained 8 bases not matched to a gene. The DNA of the CDR3 is TGTGCCAGCAGCCAAGATTGGACAGGAAACTTCGAGCAGTACTTC. It translates to CASSQDWTGNFEQYF.

The chain combines TRBV5-1 with TRBJ2-5; 8 nucleotides align to TRBD2. This CDR3 comprises 15 residues. The trim removed 2 bases at V and 3 bases at J, leaving 6 bases unmatched. The germline V gene has CDR1 SGHRS and CDR2 YFSETQ. As DNA, the CDR3 is TGCGCCAGCAGCTTTAGCGGGACGTCAGAAGAGACCCAGTACTTC. Translation: CASSFSGTSEETQYF.